Shown below are 11 T cell receptor beta chains from a single sample sequenced in a study of T cells in Graves' hyperthyroidism and ophthalmopathy. Amplified regions were TCR beta CDR3 sequences from RNA transcripts. A first-round RT-PCR of the TCR CDR3 used the HTBI primer set. TCRdb ran MiXCR on the multiplex PCR reads and lists one entry per CDR3 protein. The table records a few hundred thousand distinct CDR3 sequences, roughly an eighth of them present only once. Sequenced: blood. The receptors stem from a woman aged 40 to 50 with Graves' ophthalmopathy.

This clonotype was observed at least ten times. The chain is built from TRBV7-8 and TRBJ1-1, with D unclear. The CDR3 runs 14 residues. Germline V gene data show CDR1 as SGHVS and CDR2 as FQNEAQ. V lost 0 bases and J lost 5, with 10 bases in between. The CDR3 coding sequence is TGTGCCAGCAGCTTAGCGCCGGGAAGGACTGAAGCTTTCTTT. It encodes CASSLAPGRTEAFF.

This clonotype has a count of ten or more. The chain uses TRBV7-9 and TRBJ1-5; D is uncertain. The V end lost 5 bases, the J end lost 5 bases, and 7 bases lay between the germline ends. The CDR3 length is 12 residues. Germline V lookup: CDR1 SEHNR, CDR2 FQNEAQ (reference sequence). CDR3 in amino acids: CASSAPHQPQHF. CDR3 DNA: TGTGCCAGCAGCGCCCCCCATCAGCCCCAGCATTTT.

This chain links TRBV28 with TRBJ1-1, with 11 nucleotides matching TRBD1. This CDR3 is 17 amino acids long. The trim removed 3 bases at V and 4 bases at J, leaving 10 bases unmatched. Germline V lookup: CDR1 MDHEN, CDR2 SYDVKM. CDR3 DNA: TGTGCCAGCAGTTTCTCCCCTGGGACAGGGGGGACCACTGAAGCTTTCTTT. Protein: CASSFSPGTGGTTEAFF.

In regard to this clonotype: Being one base from a much bigger clone, this may be a read error. The conserved phenylalanine or tryptophan normally closing the CDR3 is absent here, so this likely arose from a read error. The J gene is TRBJ1-1, the V gene TRBV29-1, with unresolved D. The germline V gene has CDR1 SQVTM and CDR2 ANQGSEA. V lost 6 bases and J lost 6, with 14 bases in between. The CDR3 length is 12 residues. The CDR3 sequence: CSVQGRASEAFL. DNA for the CDR3: TGCAGCGTCCAAGGTCGGGCCTCTGAAGCTTTCCTT.

This clonotype was observed a handful of times. V gene TRBV12-3 or TRBV12-4 combines with J gene TRBJ1-4; D gene ambiguous. The length of the CDR3 is 16 residues. V lost 3 bases to trimming and J lost 1 base, with 12 bases between them. The CDR3 here is CASSLGFALTNEKLFF. CDR3 in DNA: TGTGCCAGCAGTTTGGGTTTTGCCCTAACTAATGAAAAACTGTTTTTT.

This clonotype was seen repeatedly, ten times or more. The chain carries TRBV6-1 and TRBJ1-5; D is undetermined. CDR3 length: 14 residues. Trimming took 7 bases from V and 7 from J, leaving 17 bases between them. Germline CDR1 MNHNS, CDR2 SASEGT. The CDR3 DNA reads TGTGCCAGCATCTCGGGAGGGCTGGGGCAGCCCCAGCATTTT. This sequence encodes CASISGGLGQPQHF.

The chain joins TRBV30 to TRBJ1-3; D remains unclear. The V end lost 0 bases, the J end lost 0 bases, and 6 bases lay between the germline ends. This CDR3 region has 14 residues. Germline V gene lookup returns CDR1 GTSNPN and CDR2 SVGIG (reference sequence). The CDR3 DNA is TGTGCCTGGAGTGTTTCACGCTCTGGAAACACCATATATTTT. Protein product: CAWSVSRSGNTIYF.

This clonotype has only a few counts. This rearrangement joins TRBV7-9 to TRBJ1-6, with a possible D match to TRBD1 (5 bases). CDR3 length: 15 residues. The V and J ends lost 8 bases and 5 bases respectively, with 16 bases between them. Germline lookup yields CDR1 SEHNR and CDR2 FQNEAQ (reference sequence). In nucleotides, the CDR3 is TGTGCCAGCGGGGGATTCCGGGACGATAATTCACCCCTCCACTTT. Translating it yields CASGGFRDDNSPLHF.

There are many counts of this clonotype. The V call is TRBV12-3 or TRBV12-4, the J call TRBJ2-7, with D perhaps TRBD2 (5 bases). The CDR3 covers 15 residues. Trimming removed 2 bases from V and 2 bases from J, with 13 bases in between. CDR3 sequence: CASSLTRRGTYEQYF. CDR3 nucleotide sequence: TGTGCCAGCAGTTTAACAAGACGGGGAACCTACGAGCAGTACTTC.

This clonotype has ten or more counts. The CDR3 here is CATSDTVFSPHTQYF. The CDR3 nucleotides are TGTGCCACCAGTGACACCGTGTTCTCGCCGCATACGCAGTATTTT. The V gene is TRBV24-1, the J gene TRBJ2-3; unclear D gene. V was pared by 4 bases and J by 7 bases, with 17 bases between. The CDR3 covers 15 residues. Germline-derived CDR1 and CDR2 are KGHDR and SFDVKD.

This clonotype has a handful of counts. The chain combines TRBV18 with TRBJ1-2; 8 bases are shared with TRBD1. V lost 6 bases to trimming and J lost 6 bases; unmatched junction nucleotides: 6. Per the germline V gene, CDR1 is KGHSH and CDR2 is LQKENI. This CDR3 comprises 13 residues. CDR3 DNA: TGTGCCAGCTCCCCCTGGGACAGGCATGGCTACACCTTC. It is translated as CASSPWDRHGYTF.